The subject of this entry is one TCR beta chain. These data belong to a study of blood T cell repertoires in COVID-19. The repertoire was sequenced with immunoSEQ multiplex PCR; TCRdb's copy has only in-frame clones and lacks some. The data contain 140,000 to 150,000 clones, under 90% of them singletons. The sequenced sample consisted of peripheral blood. The receptor comes from a human donor in a cohort sampled during active COVID-19.

CDR3 sequence reads: CASSIARGNTEAFF. In DNA, the CDR3 is TGTGCCAGTAGTATAGCCCGTGGCAACACTGAAGCTTTCTTT. The rearrangement links TRBV19 to TRBJ1-1, with D unresolved. Deletions cut 1 base from V and 2 bases from J, with 8 bases between. The CDR3 contains 14 residues. The germline V gene encodes CDR1 LNHDA and CDR2 SQIVND (reference sequence). The full variable domain, rest sourced from reference TRBV19 and TRBJ1-1, is DGGITQSPKYLFRKEGQNVTLSCEQNLNHDAMYWYRQDPGQGLRLIYYSQIVNDFQKGDIAEGYSVSREKKESFPLTVTSAQKNPTAFYLCASSIARGNTEAFFGQGTRLTVV.